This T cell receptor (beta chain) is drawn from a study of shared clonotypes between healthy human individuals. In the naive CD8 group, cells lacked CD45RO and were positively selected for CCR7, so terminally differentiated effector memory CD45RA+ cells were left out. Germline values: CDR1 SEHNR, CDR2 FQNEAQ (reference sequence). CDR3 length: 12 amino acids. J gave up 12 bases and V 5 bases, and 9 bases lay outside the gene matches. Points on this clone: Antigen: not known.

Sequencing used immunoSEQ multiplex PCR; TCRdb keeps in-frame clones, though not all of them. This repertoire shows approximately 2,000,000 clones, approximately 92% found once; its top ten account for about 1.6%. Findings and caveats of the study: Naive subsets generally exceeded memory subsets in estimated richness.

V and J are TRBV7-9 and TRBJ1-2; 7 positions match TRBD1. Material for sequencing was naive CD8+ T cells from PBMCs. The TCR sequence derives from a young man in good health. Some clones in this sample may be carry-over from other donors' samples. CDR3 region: CASSTPTGLHTF. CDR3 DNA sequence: TGTGCCAGCAGCACGCCGACAGGGCTCCACACCTTC. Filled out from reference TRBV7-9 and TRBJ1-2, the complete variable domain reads DTGVSQNPRHKITKRGQNVTFRCDPISEHNRLYWYRQTLGQGPEFLTYFQNEAQLEKSRLLSDRFSAERPKGSFSTLEIQRTEQGDSAMYLCASSTPTGLHTFGSGTRLTVV.